The clone carrying this T cell receptor (beta chain) appeared a single time. The junction and the germline gene differ at one end; a read error may be behind it. After constant-region reverse-primer amplification, full-length variable regions underwent semi-nested PCR with Nested Universal Primer A. TCRdb processed the 5' RACE reads anew with MiXCR; each CDR3 protein has one entry. The sample has some 60,000 distinct CDR3 sequences; under 35% are singletons. The CDR3 runs 14 residues. The receptor was derived from a female donor with breast cancer. The sequenced sample was tumor-infiltrating naive CD4+ T cells sorted from the breast tumor. Documented subset: naive CD4+ T cells, CD4+CD45RA+CD25-. This chain links TRBV12-3 or TRBV12-4 with TRBJ1-2; D gene ambiguous. CDR3 sequence reads: CTSMERATDNGYTF. In DNA form, the CDR3 reads TGTACCAGCATGGAGAGGGCGACCGACAATGGCTACACCTTC.